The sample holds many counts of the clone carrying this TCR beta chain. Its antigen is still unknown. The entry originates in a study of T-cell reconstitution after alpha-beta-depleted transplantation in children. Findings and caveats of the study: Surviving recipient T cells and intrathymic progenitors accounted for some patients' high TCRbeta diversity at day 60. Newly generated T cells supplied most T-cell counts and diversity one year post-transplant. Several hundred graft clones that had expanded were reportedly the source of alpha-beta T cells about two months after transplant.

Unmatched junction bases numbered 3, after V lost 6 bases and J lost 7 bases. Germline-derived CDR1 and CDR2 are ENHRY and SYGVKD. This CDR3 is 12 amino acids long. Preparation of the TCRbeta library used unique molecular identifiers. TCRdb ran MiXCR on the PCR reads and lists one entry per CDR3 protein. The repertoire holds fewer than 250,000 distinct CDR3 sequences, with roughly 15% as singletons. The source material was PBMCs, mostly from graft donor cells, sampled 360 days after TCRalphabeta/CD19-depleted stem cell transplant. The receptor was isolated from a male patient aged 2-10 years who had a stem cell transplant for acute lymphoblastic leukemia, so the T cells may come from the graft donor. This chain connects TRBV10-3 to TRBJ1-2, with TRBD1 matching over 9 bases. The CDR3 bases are TGTGCCATCAGGACGACAGGGGGTGGCTACACCTTC. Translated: CAIRTTGGGYTF.